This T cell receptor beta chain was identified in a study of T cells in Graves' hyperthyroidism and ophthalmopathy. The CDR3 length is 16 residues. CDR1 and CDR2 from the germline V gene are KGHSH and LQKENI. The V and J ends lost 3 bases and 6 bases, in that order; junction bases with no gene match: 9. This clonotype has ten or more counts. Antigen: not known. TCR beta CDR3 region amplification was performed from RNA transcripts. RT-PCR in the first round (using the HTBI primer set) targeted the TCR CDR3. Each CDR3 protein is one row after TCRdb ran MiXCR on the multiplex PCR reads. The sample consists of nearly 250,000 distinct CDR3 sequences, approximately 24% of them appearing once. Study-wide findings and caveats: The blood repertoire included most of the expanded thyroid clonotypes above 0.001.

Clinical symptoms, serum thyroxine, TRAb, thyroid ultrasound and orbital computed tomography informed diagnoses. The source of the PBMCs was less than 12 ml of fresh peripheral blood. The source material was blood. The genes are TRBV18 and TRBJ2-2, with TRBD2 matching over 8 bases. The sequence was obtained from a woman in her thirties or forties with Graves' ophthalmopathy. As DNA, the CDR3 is TGTGCCAGCTCACCGATGACTAGCGAGGGAGCCGGGGAGCTGTTTTTT. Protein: CASSPMTSEGAGELFF. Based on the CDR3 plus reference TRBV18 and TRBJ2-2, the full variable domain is NAGVMQNPRHLVRRRGQEARLRCSPMKGHSHVYWYRQLPEEGLKFMVYLQKENIIDESGMPKERFSAEFPKEGPSILRIQQVVRGDSAAYFCASSPMTSEGAGELFFGEGSRLTVL.